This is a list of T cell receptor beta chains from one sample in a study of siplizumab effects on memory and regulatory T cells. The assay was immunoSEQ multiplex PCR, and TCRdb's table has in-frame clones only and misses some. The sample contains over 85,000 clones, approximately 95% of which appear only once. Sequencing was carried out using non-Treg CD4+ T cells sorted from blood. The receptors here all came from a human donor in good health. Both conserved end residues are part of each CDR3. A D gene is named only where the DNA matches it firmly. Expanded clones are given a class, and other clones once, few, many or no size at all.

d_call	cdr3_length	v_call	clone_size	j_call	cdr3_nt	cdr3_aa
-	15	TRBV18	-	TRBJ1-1	TGTGCCAGCTCACCACCTAGGGGAGAAGGGCCTGAAGCTTTCTTT	CASSPPRGEGPEAFF
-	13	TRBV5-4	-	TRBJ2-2	TGTGCCAGCAGCTTGGAGGGCGGGGGGGAGCTGTTTTTT	CASSLEGGGELFF
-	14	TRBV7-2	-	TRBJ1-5	TGTGCCAGCAGCTTAGTGACGGCAGGGCAGCCCCAGCATTTT	CASSLVTAGQPQHF
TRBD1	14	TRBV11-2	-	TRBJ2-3	TGTGCCAGCAGCTTACGACAGGGCCCAGATACGCAGTATTTT	CASSLRQGPDTQYF
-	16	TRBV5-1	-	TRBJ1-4	TGCGCCAGCAGCTTGGCTCGGGGGGTAACTAATGAAAAACTGTTTTTT	CASSLARGVTNEKLFF
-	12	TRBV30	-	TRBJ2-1	TGTGCCTGGAGTAGGCAGTACAATGAGCAGTTCTTC	CAWSRQYNEQFF
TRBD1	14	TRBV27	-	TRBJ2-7	TGTGCCAGCAGTCGCCAGGGACAGGGGTACGAGCAGTACTTC	CASSRQGQGYEQYF
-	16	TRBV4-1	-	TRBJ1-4	TGCGCCAGCAGCCTCACAACCCGGGACGGTACTGAAAAACTGTTTTTT	CASSLTTRDGTEKLFF
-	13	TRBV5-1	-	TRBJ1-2	TGCGCCAGCAGCTTAGGACAGAACTATGGCTACACCTTC	CASSLGQNYGYTF
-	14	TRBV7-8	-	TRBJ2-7	TGTGCCAGCAGCTTCGAGGGACGGACCTACGAGCAGTACTTC	CASSFEGRTYEQYF
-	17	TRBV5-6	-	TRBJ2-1	TGTGCCAGCAGCTCATTTGCGCGGGGATTTAACTACAATGAGCAGTTCTTC	CASSSFARGFNYNEQFF
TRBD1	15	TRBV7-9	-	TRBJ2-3	TGTGCCAGCAGCCCCGGGACAGGGGGCACAGATACGCAGTATTTT	CASSPGTGGTDTQYF
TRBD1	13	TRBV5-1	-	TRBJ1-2	TGCGCCAGCAGCCCAAGGACAGGGGATGGCTACACCTTC	CASSPRTGDGYTF
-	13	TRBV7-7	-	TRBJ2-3	TGTGCTAGCAGCCCATTTGGAACAGATACGCAGTATTTT	CASSPFGTDTQYF
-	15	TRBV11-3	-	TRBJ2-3	TGTGCCAGCAGCCGAGGGGCCAGCTCCGTGGATACGCAGTATTTT	CASSRGASSVDTQYF
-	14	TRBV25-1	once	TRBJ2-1	TGTGCCAGCAGTGAATCGCGGGCCTACAATGAGCAGTTCTTC	CASSESRAYNEQFF
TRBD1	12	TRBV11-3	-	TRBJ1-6	TGTGCCAGCAGCGTGACAGGGGATGCCCTCCACTTT	CASSVTGDALHF
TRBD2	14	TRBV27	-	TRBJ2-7	TGTGCCAGCAGCCTAGCGGGAGGCACCTACGAGCAGTACTTC	CASSLAGGTYEQYF
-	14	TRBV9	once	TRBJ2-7	TGTGCCAGCAGCGTAGAGGCAGCGGCGGGGGAGCAGTACTTC	CASSVEAAAGEQYF
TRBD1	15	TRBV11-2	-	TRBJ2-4	TGTGCCAGCAGCCGTACAGGGGGCGCAGTAGACATTCAGTACTTC	CASSRTGGAVDIQYF
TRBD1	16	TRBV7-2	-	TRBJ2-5	TGTGCCAGCAGCCTAGGCGGAGCAGGGGGATCTGTGACCCAGTACTTC	CASSLGGAGGSVTQYF
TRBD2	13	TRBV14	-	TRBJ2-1	TGTGCCAGCAGCCAGACGGGGGGTAATGAGCAGTTCTTC	CASSQTGGNEQFF
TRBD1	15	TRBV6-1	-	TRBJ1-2	TGTGCCAGCAGTGTAAACCGGGACAGAAACTATGGCTACACCTTC	CASSVNRDRNYGYTF
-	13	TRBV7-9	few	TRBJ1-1	TGTGCCAGCAGTCCCCCGATGAACACTGAAGCTTTCTTT	CASSPPMNTEAFF
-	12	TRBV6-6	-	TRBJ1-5	TGTGCCAGCTCGGGCGGGAATCAGCCCCAGCATTTT	CASSGGNQPQHF
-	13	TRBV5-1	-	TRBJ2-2	TGCGCCAGCAGCTTACCTAACACCGGGGAGCTGTTTTTT	CASSLPNTGELFF
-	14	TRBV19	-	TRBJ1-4	TGTGCCAGTAGTATGGTGAGGTTTTCCGAAAAACTGTTTTTT	CASSMVRFSEKLFF
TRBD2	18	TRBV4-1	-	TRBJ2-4	TGCGCCAGCAGTCCCGGACTAGCGGGAGGGCAGGACAAAAACATTCAGTACTTC	CASSPGLAGGQDKNIQYF
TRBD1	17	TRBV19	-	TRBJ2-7	TGTGCCAGTAGTATATATCCCCCGGGACAGGACTCCTACGAGCAGTACTTC	CASSIYPPGQDSYEQYF
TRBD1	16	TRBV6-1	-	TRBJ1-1	TGTGCCAGCAGTGAAATAGGGGGCGCTCCGGCCACTGAAGCTTTCTTT	CASSEIGGAPATEAFF
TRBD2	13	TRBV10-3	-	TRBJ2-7	TGTGCCAGCCAACTAGCGGGAGTATACGAGCAGTACTTC	CASQLAGVYEQYF
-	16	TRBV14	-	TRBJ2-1	TGTGCCAGCAGCCAAGATATGGCGTGGTCCTACAATGAGCAGTTCTTC	CASSQDMAWSYNEQFF
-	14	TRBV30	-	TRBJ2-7	TGTGCCTGGAGTGTCGGGGGGCCTCTCTACGAGCAGTACTTC	CAWSVGGPLYEQYF
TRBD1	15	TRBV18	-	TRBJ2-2	TGTGCCAGCTCACCCTGGGGACAGGGGAACGGGGAGCTGTTTTTT	CASSPWGQGNGELFF
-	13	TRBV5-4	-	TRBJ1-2	TGTGCCAGCAGCTTGGCGGGGGAAAGGGGCTACACCTTC	CASSLAGERGYTF
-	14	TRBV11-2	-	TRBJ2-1	TGTGCCAGCACTAAAAACTCGAGGGACAATGAGCAGTTCTTC	CASTKNSRDNEQFF
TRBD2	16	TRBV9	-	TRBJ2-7	TGTGCCAGCAGCGCAGGACTAGCGGGGATGAGGGGCGAGCAGTACTTC	CASSAGLAGMRGEQYF
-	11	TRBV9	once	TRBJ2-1	TGTGCCAGCAGCGTCACCAATGAGCAGTTCTTC	CASSVTNEQFF
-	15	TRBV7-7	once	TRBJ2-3	TGTGCTAGCAGCCCCAGGGCCGGTGGGACAGATACGCAGTATTTT	CASSPRAGGTDTQYF
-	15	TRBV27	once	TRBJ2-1	TGTGCCAGCAGTTTATTGGTACCTCACTACAATGAGCAGTTCTTC	CASSLLVPHYNEQFF
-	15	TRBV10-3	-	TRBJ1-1	TGTGCCATCAGTGAGAGGGGACTGGGGACCACTGAAGCTTTCTTT	CAISERGLGTTEAFF
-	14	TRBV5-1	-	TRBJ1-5	TGCGCCAGCAGCCCGGAGGACAGCAGTCAGCCCCAGCATTTT	CASSPEDSSQPQHF
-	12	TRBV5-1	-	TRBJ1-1	TGCGCCAGCAGCAGGGGGAACACTGAAGCTTTCTTT	CASSRGNTEAFF
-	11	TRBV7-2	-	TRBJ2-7	TGTGCCAGCAGTACCGCCTGGGAGCAGTACTTC	CASSTAWEQYF
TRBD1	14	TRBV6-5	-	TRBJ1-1	TGTGCCAGCAGTCCCCGGGACAGGAACACTGAAGCTTTCTTT	CASSPRDRNTEAFF
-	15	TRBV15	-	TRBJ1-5	TGTGCCACCAGCAGAGCGTCTCGGGTGGGTCAGCCCCAGCATTTT	CATSRASRVGQPQHF
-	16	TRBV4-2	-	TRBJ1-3	TGTGCCAGCAGCCAAAACTCGGGGAATCCTGGAAACACCATATATTTT	CASSQNSGNPGNTIYF
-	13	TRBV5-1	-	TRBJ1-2	TGCACCAGCAGCTTAGACAGCAATTATGGCTACACCTTC	CTSSLDSNYGYTF
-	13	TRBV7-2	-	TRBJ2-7	TGTGCCAGCAGCGTACGCCGCCGGGACCAGCAGTACTTC	CASSVRRRDQQYF
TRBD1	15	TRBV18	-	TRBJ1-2	TGTGCCAGCTCCCCTACAGGGGAAGGCAGCTATGGCTACACCTTC	CASSPTGEGSYGYTF
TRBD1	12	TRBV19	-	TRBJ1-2	TGTGCCAGTTCCGACAGGGGGTATGGCTACACCTTC	CASSDRGYGYTF
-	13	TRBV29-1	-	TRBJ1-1	TGCAGCGTGACCCCCAGGGCTAACACTGAAGCTTTCTTT	CSVTPRANTEAFF
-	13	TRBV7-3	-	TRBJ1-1	TGTGCCAGCAGCTTATTACAGGGTACTGAAGCTTTCTTT	CASSLLQGTEAFF
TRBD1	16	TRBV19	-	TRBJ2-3	TGTGCCAGTAGTACTCATCGACAGGGGAGCACAGATACGCAGTATTTT	CASSTHRQGSTDTQYF